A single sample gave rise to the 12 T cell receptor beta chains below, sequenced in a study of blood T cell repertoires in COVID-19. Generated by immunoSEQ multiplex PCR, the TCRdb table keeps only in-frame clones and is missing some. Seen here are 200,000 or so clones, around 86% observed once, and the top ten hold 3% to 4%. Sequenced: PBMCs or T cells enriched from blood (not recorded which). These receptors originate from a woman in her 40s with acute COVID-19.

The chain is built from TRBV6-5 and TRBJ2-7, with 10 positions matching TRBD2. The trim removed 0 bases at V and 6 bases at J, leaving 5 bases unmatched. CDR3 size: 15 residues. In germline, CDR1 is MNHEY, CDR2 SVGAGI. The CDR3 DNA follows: TGTGCCAGCAGTTACTCGGCTAGCGGGAGACGCGAGCAGTACTTC. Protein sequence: CASSYSASGRREQYF.

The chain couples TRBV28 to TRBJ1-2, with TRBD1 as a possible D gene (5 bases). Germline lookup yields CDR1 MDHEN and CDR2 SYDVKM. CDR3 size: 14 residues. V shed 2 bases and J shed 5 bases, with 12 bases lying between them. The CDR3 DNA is TGTGCCAGCAGTTTAACGGCGGGGGTTTATGGCTACACCTTC. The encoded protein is CASSLTAGVYGYTF.

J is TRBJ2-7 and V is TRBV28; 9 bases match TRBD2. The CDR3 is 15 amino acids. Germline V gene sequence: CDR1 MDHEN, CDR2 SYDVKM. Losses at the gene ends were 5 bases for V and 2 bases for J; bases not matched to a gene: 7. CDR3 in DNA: TGTGCCAGCAGTGTCACCGGGACTAGCACCTACGAGCAGTACTTC. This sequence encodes CASSVTGTSTYEQYF.

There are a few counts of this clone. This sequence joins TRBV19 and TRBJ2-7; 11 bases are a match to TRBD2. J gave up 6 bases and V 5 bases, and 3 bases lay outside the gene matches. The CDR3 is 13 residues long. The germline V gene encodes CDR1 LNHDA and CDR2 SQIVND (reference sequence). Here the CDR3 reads CASSLAGGGEQYF. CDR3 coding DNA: TGTGCCAGTAGTCTAGCGGGAGGCGGCGAGCAGTACTTC.

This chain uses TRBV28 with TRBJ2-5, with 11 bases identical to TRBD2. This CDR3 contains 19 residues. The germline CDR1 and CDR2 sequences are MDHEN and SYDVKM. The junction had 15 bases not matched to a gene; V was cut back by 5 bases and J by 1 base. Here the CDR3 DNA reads TGTGCCAGCAGTCGGGCTACGGGGGCTAGCGGGAGGTTCCAAGAGACCCAGTACTTC. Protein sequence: CASSRATGASGRFQETQYF.

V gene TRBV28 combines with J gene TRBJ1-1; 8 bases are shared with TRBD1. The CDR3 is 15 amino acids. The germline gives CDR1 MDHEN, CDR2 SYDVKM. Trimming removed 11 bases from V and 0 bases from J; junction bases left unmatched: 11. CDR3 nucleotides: TGTGCCTCCATACAGGGGGGAGGGGTGAACACTGAAGCTTTCTTT. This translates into CASIQGGGVNTEAFF.

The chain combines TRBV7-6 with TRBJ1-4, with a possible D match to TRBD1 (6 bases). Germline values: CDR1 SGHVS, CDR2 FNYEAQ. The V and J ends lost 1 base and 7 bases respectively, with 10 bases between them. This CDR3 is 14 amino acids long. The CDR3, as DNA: TGTGCCAGCAGCTTAGGGGGGCATGGTGAAAAACTGTTTTTT. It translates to CASSLGGHGEKLFF.

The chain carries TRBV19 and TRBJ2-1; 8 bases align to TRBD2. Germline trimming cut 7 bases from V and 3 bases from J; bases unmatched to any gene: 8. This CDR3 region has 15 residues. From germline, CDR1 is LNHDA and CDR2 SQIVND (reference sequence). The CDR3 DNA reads TGTGCCAGTACTCCACCCGGGAGGGGCTACAATGAGCAGTTCTTC. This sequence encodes CASTPPGRGYNEQFF.

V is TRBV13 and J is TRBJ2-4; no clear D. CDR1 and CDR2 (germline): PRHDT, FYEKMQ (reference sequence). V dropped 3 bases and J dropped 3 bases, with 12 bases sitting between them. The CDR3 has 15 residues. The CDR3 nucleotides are TGTGCCAGCAGCTTCCAGGAAGCTTTCAAAAACATTCAGTACTTC. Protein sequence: CASSFQEAFKNIQYF.

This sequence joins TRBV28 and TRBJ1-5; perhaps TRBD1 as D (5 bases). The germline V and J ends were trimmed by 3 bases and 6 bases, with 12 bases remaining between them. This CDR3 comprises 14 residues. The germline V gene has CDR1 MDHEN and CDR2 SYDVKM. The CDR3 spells CASSFTGGAQPQHF. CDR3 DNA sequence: TGTGCCAGCAGTTTCACAGGAGGGGCTCAGCCCCAGCATTTT.

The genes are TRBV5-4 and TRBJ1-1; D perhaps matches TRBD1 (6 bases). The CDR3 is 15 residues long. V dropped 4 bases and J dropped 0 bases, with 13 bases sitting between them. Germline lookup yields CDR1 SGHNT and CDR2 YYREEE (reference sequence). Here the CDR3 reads CASSTGQIMNTEAFF. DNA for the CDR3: TGTGCCAGCAGCACCGGACAGATAATGAACACTGAAGCTTTCTTT.

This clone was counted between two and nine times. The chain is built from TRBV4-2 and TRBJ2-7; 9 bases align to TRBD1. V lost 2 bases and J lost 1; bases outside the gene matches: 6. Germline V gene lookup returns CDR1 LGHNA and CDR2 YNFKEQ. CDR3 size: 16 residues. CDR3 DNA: TGTGCCAGCAGCCAAACAGGGGGCCGAAATTCCTACGAGCAGTACTTC. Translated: CASSQTGGRNSYEQYF.